The entry below gives a single TCR beta chain sequence along with its context. Its antigen is currently not known. The sample holds no much larger clone one base away, and base qualities are not on file. The sample is drawn from a study of cytomegalovirus exposure and HLA in healthy donors (dated by TCRdb to about 2017). As for the study more broadly: According to an earlier analysis of several hundred of the donors, 200 million or so T cells yielded some 110 million unique TCR beta sequences and more than 250 Gb of sequence data. Several DR-DQ haplotypes were treated as single units for association and clustering because of strong linkage in the cohort. Both class I and class II loci were covered by HLA typing, at four-digit resolution. The T cell repertoires of 666 subjects were profiled by immunosequencing and related to cytomegalovirus serostatus. The study aimed to test whether cataloging public T cell receptors could reveal signatures of past pathogen exposure. Typing coverage varied by locus: roughly 629-640 donors for A, B, C, DRB1 and DQB1; some 520 for DQA1; approximately 570 for DPA1; approximately 450 for DPB1. Of the approximately 370 genotyped donors, 75% to 85% were placed in the genetic ancestry cluster associated with self-reported Caucasian donors. Every repertoire in the discovery cohort had been generated on one and the same sequencing platform. A later analysis re-examined previously published TCR beta repertoires from more than 600 donors and added high-resolution HLA genotyping to investigate patterns of TCR occurrence. Across under 500 genotyped donors of the cohort, an average of approximately 240,000 unique TCR beta nucleotide sequences per donor were sequenced, and roughly 20% of those sequences were non-productive. In the later analysis, no new phenotypic data were used to find candidate immune exposures; instead, reliance was placed on TCR beta sequences and their occurrence across donors. To decide whether each TCR beta V gene segment behaved as functional or pseudogenic, an earlier analysis of nearly 600 of the donors relied on high-throughput TCR beta sequencing. Donor age, sex, ethnicity and CMV serostatus were compiled alongside the repertoire data. To predict cytomegalovirus infection status, the study combined high-throughput TCR immunosequencing, statistical association of individual TCRs with disease status, and machine learning. Besides the first cohort of hundreds of subjects, a separate validation cohort made up of 120 different subjects was used. Genome-wide SNP genotypes for about 65% of the roughly 670 donors were used in a later genetic analysis, which treated that subset as a discovery cohort. Roughly 300 gigabases of sequencing data and around 85 million unique TCR sequences made up an early release that covered some 640 HLA-typed donors. The full study reports these points: Cytomegalovirus status was reported to be diagnosed by the classifier with high specificity and sensitivity in both the original and validation cohorts. The study gave a list of under 200 TCR beta chains associated with cytomegalovirus. When HLA alleles, especially DR and DQ, strongly co-occurred, TCR associations were difficult to assign to individual alleles. About 17 rarely observed V segments, including chromosome 9 orphons, were excluded from the earlier analysis of about 610 of the donors because counts were too low. Correlated functional status among segregating V segments might be attributable to linkage disequilibrium, but an unknown experimental factor could not be ruled out. An earlier analysis of 587 of the donors showed that most TCR beta V segments appeared in productive rearrangements either about 87% or about 30% of the time, which broadly matched IMGT annotations. A further reported finding was that TCR beta sequences accurately predicted the HLA-A and HLA-B alleles for most subjects in the first cohort. Sequencing depth was assumed to be roughly uniform across donors in the presence/absence analyses, though that assumption may not hold. Only TCR beta chains were sequenced in this cohort, and the absence of alpha or paired-chain data limited detectable features. Most TCR sequences were observed very rarely across donors, whereas some public TCRs were present in many individuals. At a false discovery rate of 0.05, a later analysis linked about 17,000 TCR beta sequences to specific HLA alleles. Immune exposure information for the cohort was limited to CMV serostatus. In vitro tests confirmed that a few of the cytomegalovirus-associated TCR beta chains recognize cytomegalovirus antigens. The authors suggested that the approach could potentially be generalized to other disease states and immunological phenotypes. The 87-base-pair reads could not distinguish some IMGT-functional V segments, including TRBV6-2 and TRBV6-3, so those segments were excluded. A later genetic analysis reported fewer N-insertions in productive TCRs among donors in an Asian-associated ancestry cluster than the approximately 670-donor mean. According to a later analysis, parvovirus B19, influenza, CMV and Epstein-Barr virus appeared linked to several top co-occurrence clusters. A cluster of highly shared sequence variants was judged likely to be a technical artifact of the sequencing pipeline. In a later analysis, HLA-associated TCR beta chains showed more clonal expansion and lower generation probabilities than non-associated chains that were equally common. Because HLA typing was missing for some donors at each locus, association tests included only the typed subset. V-gene and J-gene trimming of TCR beta chains was associated with a missense DCLRE1C variant in a later genetic analysis, and the association was replicated in an independent cohort. According to a later analysis, most CMV-associated TCR beta chains appeared to be HLA-restricted, and the HLA associations seemed to be driven largely by CMV exposure. In a later analysis, the rate of TCR association differed among HLA loci, with DRB1 alleles having the most associated TCRs and HLA-C alleles having the fewest.

The CDR3 goes from the cysteine to the phenylalanine over 17 residues. The retained sequence is limited to the CDR3, 51 bases, with the frame set at the first base. The V end gives up 7 bases and the J end 3 bases, leaving 15 bases in the junction not matched to a gene. Sequences MDHEN (CDR1) and SYDVKM (CDR2) are obtained from the germline V gene. The cohort was made up of several hundred healthy bone marrow donors. At the time of sampling, all cohort members were nominally healthy, though unrecorded immune exposures were likely present. The donor was CMV seropositive and was included in the group of 250 to 300 seropositive cohort members. Every donor gave a peripheral blood sample, and the peripheral blood mononuclear cells from that sample were used for TCR beta sequencing. Genomic DNA was extracted from the blood cell samples with the Qiagen DNeasy Blood Extraction Kit. The protocol used for the library was the immunoSEQ multiplex PCR assay. For the multiplex PCR, a mixture combining 60 forward primers for TCR Vbeta segments and 13 reverse primers for TCR Jbeta segments was used. The CDR3 region of rearranged TCR beta genes was amplified from genomic DNA by a multiplex PCR assay. On the Illumina HiSeq System, the amplified TCR beta libraries were sequenced as 87-base-pair reads. Per the authors' processing: In a later analysis, tens of millions of unique TCR beta chains were counted across the 500 to 700 repertoires, and roughly 11 million of these chains were shared by at least two donors. Raw reads were error-corrected and collapsed into unique sequences by a nearest-neighbor algorithm in which closely related sequences were merged to remove PCR and sequencing errors. To assign V, D and J gene segments, CDR3 sequences were aligned to IMGT reference sequences. For a sequence to be retained, a match of at least six nucleotides was required to both a V gene segment and a J gene segment. A rearrangement counted as productive if the CDR3 had no stop codons and remained in frame with V and J, and every other rearrangement counted as non-productive. Following IMGT convention, CDR3 was defined as the stretch from the second conserved V-encoded cysteine up to the conserved J-encoded phenylalanine. The earlier analysis of 500 to 750 of the donors excluded any sequence lacking an unambiguous match to a single V gene segment. In an earlier analysis of 587 of the donors, V segments were called functional above 56.7% productive rearrangements and were called segregating when the between-donor standard deviation exceeded 5%. A statistical classification framework was developed to diagnose cytomegalovirus status using the catalog of TCR beta chain sequences. In a later analysis, V and J genes were assigned by comparing TCR nucleotide sequences against IMGT/GENE-DB human TR gene sequences. A later analysis assigned CDR3 sequences and most-parsimonious VDJ recombination scenarios with the TCRdist pipeline. In a later analysis, every TCR beta chain was defined by the combination of its CDR3 amino acid sequence and its V-gene family, and reads without a unique V-gene family were dropped. A later analysis removed roughly 590 highly shared, low-generation-probability nucleotide sequences to deal with suspected cross-contamination and a sequencing artifact. For each public chain, a later analysis derived a clonal expansion index from normalized ranks of inferred template counts within each repertoire. A later analysis computed generation probabilities with a VDJ recombination model fitted to out-of-frame rearrangements, and checked the results against IGoR. A later analysis scored TCR-TCR, TCR-HLA and TCR-CMV co-occurrence with hypergeometric tests, applying a repertoire-size bias correction to TCR pairs. In a later analysis, false discovery rates were estimated by permuting HLA or CMV assignments 20 times. In a later analysis, co-occurring TCRs were grouped using DBSCAN, with TCRdist sequence similarity added in when clustering inside HLA-allele-positive subsets. Repertoires with fewer than 30,000 or more than 120,000 public chains were left out of co-occurrence clustering, as were several repertoires with anomalous nucleotide sharing. TCRdb took this table from immuneACCESS and kept in-frame rearrangements with V and J called. Such tables lack part of the clones; where checked against another copy, unresolved V genes explain under half of the gap, and the rest is unexplained. V and J calls and clone size are copied from that table; D and trimming were computed from the DNA. This sample holds 64,000 or so clones; 70% were observed only once. Together, the top ten hold 9.7% of the sample.

The sequence links TRBV28 to TRBJ2-7, with 10 junctional bases fitting TRBD1. The sample consisted of PBMCs. The sequence derives from a woman aged 50 to 65 in good health and CMV-seropositive. The DNA reads as follows: TGTGCCAGCATCCTCCCTATTGGGACAGGGGATCGCTACGAGCAGTACTTC. It translates as CASILPIGTGDRYEQYF.